The rows below give T cell receptor beta chains drawn from one sample of a study of Tregs in tolerant kidney transplant recipients. Assay: immunoSEQ multiplex PCR; the TCRdb copy retains only in-frame clones and omits some. This sample has about 50,000 clones; 89% occur once, and the top ten carry less than 20%. The sequences come from CD8+ T cells from blood (PBMCs), collected 12 months after the transplant. These receptors were collected from a human patient who received a combined kidney and bone marrow transplant. The T cells may come from the graft donor. Both conserved end residues are part of each CDR3. A D gene is named only where the DNA matches it firmly. Clone sizes are given selectively: once, few, many, or a class where the clone is expanded.

CDR3nt	CDR3aa	j_gene	v_gene	d_gene	abundance
TGTGCCAGCAGTTATAGGGAGGGGGTACGGGAAAAACTGTTTTTT	CASSYREGVREKLFF	TRBJ1-4	TRBV7-6	-	-
TGCGCCAGCAGCCAAGACCGAAGCGGGAGAATAGATACGCAGTATTTT	CASSQDRSGRIDTQYF	TRBJ2-3	TRBV4-3	TRBD2	-
TGTGCCAGCAGCCGGGGCGGGGGGCCCCTTGGGGAGACCCAGTACTTC	CASSRGGGPLGETQYF	TRBJ2-5	TRBV14	TRBD2	once
TGTGCCACCAGCAGAGAAGGGGGCAGCACCGGGGAGCTGTTTTTT	CATSREGGSTGELFF	TRBJ2-2	TRBV15	TRBD1	-
TGTGCCAGTAGTACTTCCGGGACAGGGTTGAATGAGCAGTTCTTC	CASSTSGTGLNEQFF	TRBJ2-1	TRBV19	TRBD1	-
TGTGCCACCGGAACAGGGGGTTATAGCTACGAGCAGTACTTC	CATGTGGYSYEQYF	TRBJ2-7	TRBV28	TRBD1	-
TGTGCCAGCAGTTCTACCTACGAGCAGTACTTC	CASSSTYEQYF	TRBJ2-7	TRBV7-9	-	-
TGTGCCAGCAGCGACTTTCCATTAGACCAGGGGATGGATGGCTACACCTTC	CASSDFPLDQGMDGYTF	TRBJ1-2	TRBV5-6	-	-
TGTGCCAGCAGTTTGAGTAAGAGCTACGAGCAGTACTTC	CASSLSKSYEQYF	TRBJ2-7	TRBV27	-	-
TGTGCCAGCAGCTTAACCGGGACAGGGGGCATGGAGACCCAGTACTTC	CASSLTGTGGMETQYF	TRBJ2-5	TRBV9	TRBD1	-
TGTGCCAGCAGCGTAGTTCAGGGCTGGGGCACAGATACGCAGTATTTT	CASSVVQGWGTDTQYF	TRBJ2-3	TRBV9	-	-
TGTGCCAGCAGCCCCCCCGGGACTAGCGGACAGTACTTC	CASSPPGTSGQYF	TRBJ2-7	TRBV7-9	TRBD2	-
TGTGCCAGCTCTCCCACTGCCCCGATGAGGGAGCAGTACTTC	CASSPTAPMREQYF	TRBJ2-7	TRBV18	-	-
TGCAGCGTGGTACCGTTGGGGCTCCAAGAGACCCAGTACTTC	CSVVPLGLQETQYF	TRBJ2-5	TRBV29-1	-	-
TGTGCCAGCAGCCCCCTCAACAGGAGGGACACCGGGGAGCTGTTTTTT	CASSPLNRRDTGELFF	TRBJ2-2	TRBV13	-	-
TGTGCCAGCAGCCCGTGGGACAGTCGTGAGCAGTTCTTC	CASSPWDSREQFF	TRBJ2-1	TRBV9	TRBD1	once
TGTGCCACCAGCAGAGCTGTTTTCCGATTCGGGGGGATCGTCAATGAGCAGTTCTTC	CATSRAVFRFGGIVNEQFF	TRBJ2-1	TRBV15	TRBD2	once
TGTGCCAGCGTGGACACCACCTCTGGGGCCAACGTCCTGACTTTC	CASVDTTSGANVLTF	TRBJ2-6	TRBV2	-	-
TGTGCCAGCAGAAAAACGGGTGCGGGGGGGCCGAATAATGAGCAGTTCTTC	CASRKTGAGGPNNEQFF	TRBJ2-1	TRBV13	TRBD2	-
TGTGCCAGCAGTGACGACAGGGAGGCAACTAATGAAAAACTGTTTTTT	CASSDDREATNEKLFF	TRBJ1-4	TRBV6-1	TRBD1	-
TGTGCCAGCAGCTCCCTAACGGGGAGCACTGAAGCTTTCTTT	CASSSLTGSTEAFF	TRBJ1-1	TRBV13	-	-
TGTGCCAGCAGCTCAAAACAGGGAGAGGACTATGGCTACACCTTC	CASSSKQGEDYGYTF	TRBJ1-2	TRBV7-9	-	-
TGTGCCAGCAGCGGAGGGGGGGGGTTAGGGTATGGCTACACCTTC	CASSGGGGLGYGYTF	TRBJ1-2	TRBV9	-	-
TGTGCCAGCAGCAAACGAACAGGGACTAGCGGGCGCACAGATACGCAGTATTTT	CASSKRTGTSGRTDTQYF	TRBJ2-3	TRBV21-1	-	-
TGTGCCAGCAGTTTCTCCCTAGGGGGCTTCGCCTACGAGCAGTACTTC	CASSFSLGGFAYEQYF	TRBJ2-7	TRBV27	TRBD1	-
TGTGCCAGCAGTTATGCGGACGGGAGCTCCTACGAGCAGTACTTC	CASSYADGSSYEQYF	TRBJ2-7	TRBV6-5	-	-
TGCGCCAGCAGCCAAGTGGCCTTCTCCTACGAGCAGTACTTC	CASSQVAFSYEQYF	TRBJ2-7	TRBV4-1	-	-